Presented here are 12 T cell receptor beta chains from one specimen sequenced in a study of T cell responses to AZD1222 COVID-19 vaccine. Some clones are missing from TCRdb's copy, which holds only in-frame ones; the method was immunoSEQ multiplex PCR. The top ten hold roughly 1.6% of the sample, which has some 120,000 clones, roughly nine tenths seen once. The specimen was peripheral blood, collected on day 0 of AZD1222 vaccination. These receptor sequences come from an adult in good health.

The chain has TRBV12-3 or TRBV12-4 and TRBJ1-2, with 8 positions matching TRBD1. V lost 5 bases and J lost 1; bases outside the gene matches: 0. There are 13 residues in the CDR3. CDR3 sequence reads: CASSDRGNYGYTF. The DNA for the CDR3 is TGTGCCAGCAGTGACAGGGGTAACTATGGCTACACCTTC.

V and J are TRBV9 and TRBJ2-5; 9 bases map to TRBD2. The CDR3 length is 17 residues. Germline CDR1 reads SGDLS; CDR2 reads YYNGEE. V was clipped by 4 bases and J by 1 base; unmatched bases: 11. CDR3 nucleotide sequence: TGTGCCAGCAGCCCCCTCATCCCGACTAGCGGCCAAGAGACCCAGTACTTC. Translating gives CASSPLIPTSGQETQYF.

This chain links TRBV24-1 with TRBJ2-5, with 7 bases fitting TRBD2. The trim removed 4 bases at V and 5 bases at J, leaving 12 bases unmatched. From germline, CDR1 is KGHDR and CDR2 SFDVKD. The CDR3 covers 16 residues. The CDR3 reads CATSDPTQGGRETQYF. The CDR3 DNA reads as TGTGCCACCAGTGACCCTACCCAGGGAGGGCGGGAGACCCAGTACTTC.

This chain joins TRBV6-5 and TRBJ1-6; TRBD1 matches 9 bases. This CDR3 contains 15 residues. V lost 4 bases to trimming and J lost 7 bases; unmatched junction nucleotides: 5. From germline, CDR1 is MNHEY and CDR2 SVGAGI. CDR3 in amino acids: CASSWADRGNSPLHF. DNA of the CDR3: TGTGCCAGCAGTTGGGCGGACAGGGGAAATTCACCCCTCCACTTT.

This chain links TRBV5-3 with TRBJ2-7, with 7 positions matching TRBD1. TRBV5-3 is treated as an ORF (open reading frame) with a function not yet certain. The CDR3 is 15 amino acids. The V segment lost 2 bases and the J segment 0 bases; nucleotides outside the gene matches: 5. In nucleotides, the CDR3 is TGTGCCAGAAGCTTAGGGAAGGGGGCCTCCTACGAGCAGTACTTC. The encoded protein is CARSLGKGASYEQYF.

The CDR3 sequence: CASSFGDEQFF. The CDR3 coding sequence is TGTGCCAGCAGCTTCGGGGATGAGCAGTTCTTC. The chain carries TRBV11-1 and TRBJ2-1; D is possibly TRBD2 (5 bases). Germline V gives CDR1 SGHAT, CDR2 FQDESV (reference sequence). The CDR3 runs to 11 residues. Trimming stripped 3 bases from V and 8 bases from J, with 5 bases between.

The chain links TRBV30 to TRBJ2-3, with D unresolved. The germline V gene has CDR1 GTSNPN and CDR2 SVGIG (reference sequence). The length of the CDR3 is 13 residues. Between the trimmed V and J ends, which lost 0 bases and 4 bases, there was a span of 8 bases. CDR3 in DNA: TGTGCCTGGAGTGTATTGGCTGCAGATACGCAGTATTTT. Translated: CAWSVLAADTQYF.

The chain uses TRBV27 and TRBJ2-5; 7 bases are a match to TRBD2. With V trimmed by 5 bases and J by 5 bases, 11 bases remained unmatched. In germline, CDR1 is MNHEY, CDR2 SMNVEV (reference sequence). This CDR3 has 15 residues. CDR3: CASSLPGAGVETQYF. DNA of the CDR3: TGTGCCAGCAGTCTCCCCGGCGCGGGAGTGGAGACCCAGTACTTC.

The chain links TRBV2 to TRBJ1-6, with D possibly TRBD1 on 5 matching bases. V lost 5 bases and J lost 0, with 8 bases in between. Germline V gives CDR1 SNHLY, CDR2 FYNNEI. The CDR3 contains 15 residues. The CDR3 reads CASSPDSSYNSPLHF. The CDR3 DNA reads TGTGCCAGCAGTCCCGACAGCTCCTATAATTCACCCCTCCACTTT.

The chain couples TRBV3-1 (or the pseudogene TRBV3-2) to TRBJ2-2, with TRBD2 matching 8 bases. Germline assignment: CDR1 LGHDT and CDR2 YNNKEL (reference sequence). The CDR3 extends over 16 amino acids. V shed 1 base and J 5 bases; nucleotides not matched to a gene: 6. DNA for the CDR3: TGTGCCAGCAGCCAAGTAAGCGGGAGTGGGACCGGGGAGCTGTTTTTT. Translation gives CASSQVSGSGTGELFF.

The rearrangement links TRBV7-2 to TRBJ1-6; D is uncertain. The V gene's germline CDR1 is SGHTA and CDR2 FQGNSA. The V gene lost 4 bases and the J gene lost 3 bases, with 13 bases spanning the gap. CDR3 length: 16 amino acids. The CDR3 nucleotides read TGTGCCAGCAGCTCCTCCTATTCGGGCTATAATTCACCCCTCCACTTT. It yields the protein CASSSSYSGYNSPLHF.

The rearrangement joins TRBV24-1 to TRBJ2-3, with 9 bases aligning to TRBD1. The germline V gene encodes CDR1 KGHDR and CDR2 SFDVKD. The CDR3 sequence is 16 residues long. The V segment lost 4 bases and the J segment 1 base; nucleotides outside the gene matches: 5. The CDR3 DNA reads TGTGCCACCAGTGAACCGGGACAGGGAGGCACAGATACGCAGTATTTT. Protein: CATSEPGQGGTDTQYF.